The clone carrying this T cell receptor (beta chain) was detected a few times. Antigen unknown. A second PCR of 7 to 11 cycles used a sample-barcoded 5' primer and a J-beta primer mix. In TCRdb, the 5' RACE reads were re-called with MiXCR into one record per CDR3 protein. The sample lists 710,000 or so distinct CDR3 sequences, around a fifth occurring once. The sample belongs to a study of blood T cells in healthy people across ages. Points from the study as a whole: Diversity of TCR beta correlated strongly with naive T cell percentage.

The CDR3 runs 16 residues. The germline gives CDR1 SNHLY, CDR2 FYNNEI. With 3 bases clipped from V and 6 bases from J, the junction kept 8 bases outside the gene matches. This chain connects TRBV2 to TRBJ2-3; 11 positions agree with TRBD2. Sequenced input: blood. The source is a man between 70 and 80 years old in good health. The CDR3 reads CASSDYSGGGWDTQYF. In DNA form, the CDR3 reads TGTGCCAGCAGTGATTATAGCGGGGGGGGGTGGGATACGCAGTATTTT.